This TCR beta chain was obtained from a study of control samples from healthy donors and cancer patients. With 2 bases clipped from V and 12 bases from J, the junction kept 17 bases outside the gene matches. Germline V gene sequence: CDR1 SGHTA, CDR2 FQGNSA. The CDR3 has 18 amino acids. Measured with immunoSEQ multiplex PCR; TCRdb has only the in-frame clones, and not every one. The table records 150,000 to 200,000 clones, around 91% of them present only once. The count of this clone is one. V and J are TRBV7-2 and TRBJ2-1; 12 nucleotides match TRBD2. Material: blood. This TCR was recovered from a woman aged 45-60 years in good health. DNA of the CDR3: TGTGCCAGCAGCTTACGACCTGGAAGACTAGCGGGAGTACATGTGCAGTTCTTC. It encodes CASSLRPGRLAGVHVQFF. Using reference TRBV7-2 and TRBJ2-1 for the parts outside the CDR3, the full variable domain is GAGVSQSPSNKVTEKGKDVELRCDPISGHTALYWYRQSLGQGLEFLIYFQGNSAPDKSGLPSDRFSAERTGGSVSTLTIQRTQQEDSAVYLCASSLRPGRLAGVHVQFFGPGTRLTVL.